This TCR beta chain was found in a study of T cell responses to AZD1222 COVID-19 vaccine. The study, taken as a whole, reports: Two AZD1222 administrations were followed by greater Spike-specific TCR breadth and depth.

CDR1 is SGHVS, CDR2 FQNEAQ, per germline. The CDR3 consists of 18 residues. V gave up 3 bases and J gave up 0 bases, with 18 bases separating them. Worth noting for this clone: Its antigen is not identified.

Assay: immunoSEQ multiplex PCR; the TCRdb copy retains only in-frame clones and omits some. The sample holds around 160,000 clones, approximately 88% seen once. The rearrangement uses TRBV7-8 and TRBJ1-3; D perhaps matches TRBD1 (5 bases). The source of this sequence is an adult in good health. This material consisted of peripheral blood, taken on day 0 of AZD1222 vaccination. The CDR3 DNA reads TGTGCCAGCAGCTTGAAGGTGCGGGGGTCACTCTCTGGAAACACCATATATTTT. As protein: CASSLKVRGSLSGNTIYF. The variable domain in full, completed from reference TRBV7-8 and TRBJ1-3, reads GAGVSQSPRYKVAKRGQDVALRCDPISGHVSLFWYQQALGQGPEFLTYFQNEAQLDKSGLPSDRFFAERPEGSVSTLKIQRTQQEDSAVYLCASSLKVRGSLSGNTIYFGEGSWLTVV.